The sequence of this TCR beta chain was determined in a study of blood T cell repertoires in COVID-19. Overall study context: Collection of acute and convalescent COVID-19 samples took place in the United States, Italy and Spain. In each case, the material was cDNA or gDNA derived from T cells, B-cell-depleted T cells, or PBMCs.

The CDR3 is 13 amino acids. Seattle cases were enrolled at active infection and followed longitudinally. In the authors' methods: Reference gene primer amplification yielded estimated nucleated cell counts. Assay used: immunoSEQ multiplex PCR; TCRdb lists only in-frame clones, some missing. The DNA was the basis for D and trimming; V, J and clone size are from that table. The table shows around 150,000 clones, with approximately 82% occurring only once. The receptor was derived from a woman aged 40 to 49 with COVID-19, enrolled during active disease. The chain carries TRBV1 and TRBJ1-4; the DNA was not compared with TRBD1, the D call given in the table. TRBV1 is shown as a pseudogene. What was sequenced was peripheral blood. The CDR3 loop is CTSRETGLEKLFF. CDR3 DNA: TGCACCAGCAGGGAGACAGGGTTGGAAAAACTGTTTTTT.